This is a list of T cell receptor beta chains from one sample in a study of cytotoxic CD8 clonotypes in ibrutinib-treated CLL. The method was immunoSEQ multiplex PCR; TCRdb's version includes in-frame clones alone and lacks a portion of them. The table records some 300,000 clones, about 77% of them present only once. The sequences come from PBMCs, collected before ibrutinib treatment. Source of these receptors: a human donor with chronic lymphocytic leukemia. The CDR3 runs from the conserved cysteine through the conserved F or W. The order of the fields is D gene, V gene, clone size, J gene, CDR3 protein, CDR3 DNA. D genes are given only for firm matches. The size entry is marked missing in some rows and otherwise reads once, few, many or a size class.

D gene: TRBD2; V gene: TRBV12-5; clone size: NA; J gene: TRBJ2-5; CDR3 protein: CASGRGEETQYF; CDR3 DNA: TGTGCTAGTGGCCGGGGGGAAGAGACCCAGTACTTC
D gene: NA; V gene: TRBV6-1; clone size: NA; J gene: TRBJ2-7; CDR3 protein: CASQGRFTYEQYF; CDR3 DNA: TGTGCCAGCCAGGGACGGTTTACCTACGAGCAGTACTTC
D gene: NA; V gene: TRBV4-2; clone size: NA; J gene: TRBJ2-3; CDR3 protein: CASRPGSAAPDTQYF; CDR3 DNA: TGTGCCAGCAGACCCGGGAGTGCGGCGCCAGATACGCAGTATTTT
D gene: NA; V gene: TRBV4-3; clone size: NA; J gene: TRBJ1-5; CDR3 protein: CASSQGPAQPQHF; CDR3 DNA: TGCGCCAGCAGCCAAGGCCCAGCTCAGCCCCAGCATTTT
D gene: TRBD1; V gene: TRBV2; clone size: NA; J gene: TRBJ2-2; CDR3 protein: CASRRQGARAGELFF; CDR3 DNA: TGTGCCAGCAGGAGACAGGGGGCTCGGGCCGGGGAGCTGTTTTTT
D gene: NA; V gene: TRBV19; clone size: once; J gene: TRBJ2-7; CDR3 protein: CASSIWQGSEQYF; CDR3 DNA: TGTGCCAGTAGTATATGGCAGGGCAGCGAGCAGTACTTC
D gene: NA; V gene: TRBV5-1; clone size: NA; J gene: TRBJ2-1; CDR3 protein: CASSTGGAYNEQFF; CDR3 DNA: TGCGCCAGCAGCACCGGGGGTGCCTACAATGAGCAGTTCTTC
D gene: NA; V gene: TRBV9; clone size: NA; J gene: TRBJ2-1; CDR3 protein: CASSVDLAGGEQFF; CDR3 DNA: TGTGCCAGCAGCGTAGATTTGGCAGGTGGTGAGCAGTTCTTC
D gene: TRBD1; V gene: TRBV29-1; clone size: once; J gene: TRBJ1-3; CDR3 protein: CSVAPDRGAGNTIYF; CDR3 DNA: TGCAGCGTTGCCCCGGACAGGGGCGCTGGAAACACCATATATTTT
D gene: TRBD2; V gene: TRBV9; clone size: NA; J gene: TRBJ2-4; CDR3 protein: CASSDSGRTGGIQYF; CDR3 DNA: TGTGCCAGCAGCGATAGCGGGAGGACCGGGGGAATTCAGTACTTC
D gene: NA; V gene: TRBV7-6; clone size: NA; J gene: TRBJ1-3; CDR3 protein: CASSLGNSGNTIYF; CDR3 DNA: TGTGCCAGCAGCCTAGGGAACTCTGGAAACACCATATATTTT
D gene: NA; V gene: TRBV30; clone size: NA; J gene: TRBJ2-6; CDR3 protein: CAWSPGWRISGANVLTF; CDR3 DNA: TGTGCCTGGAGTCCTGGGTGGCGGATTTCTGGGGCCAACGTCCTGACTTTC
D gene: NA; V gene: TRBV5-1; clone size: NA; J gene: TRBJ2-7; CDR3 protein: CASSGTRDFYEQYF; CDR3 DNA: TGCGCCAGCAGCGGAACGCGGGACTTTTACGAGCAGTACTTC
D gene: TRBD1; V gene: TRBV11-2; clone size: NA; J gene: TRBJ2-3; CDR3 protein: CASTVSLGPQGASTDTQYF; CDR3 DNA: TGTGCCAGCACCGTCTCTTTGGGCCCACAGGGGGCCAGCACAGATACGCAGTATTTT
D gene: TRBD1; V gene: TRBV5-1; clone size: NA; J gene: TRBJ2-7; CDR3 protein: CASSLGTGGAEQYF; CDR3 DNA: TGCGCCAGCAGCTTGGGGACAGGGGGCGCCGAGCAGTACTTC
D gene: NA; V gene: TRBV29-1; clone size: NA; J gene: TRBJ2-1; CDR3 protein: CSVEGWGRDEQFF; CDR3 DNA: TGCAGCGTTGAAGGGTGGGGAAGGGATGAGCAGTTCTTC
D gene: TRBD1; V gene: TRBV15; clone size: NA; J gene: TRBJ1-4; CDR3 protein: CATSRPGQGWTNEKLFF; CDR3 DNA: TGTGCCACCAGCAGGCCGGGACAGGGATGGACGAATGAAAAACTGTTTTTT
D gene: NA; V gene: TRBV4-2; clone size: NA; J gene: TRBJ1-3; CDR3 protein: CASSQVGAGNTIYF; CDR3 DNA: TGTGCCAGCAGCCAAGTGGGGGCAGGAAACACCATATATTTT
D gene: NA; V gene: TRBV18; clone size: NA; J gene: TRBJ2-7; CDR3 protein: CASSPLRSPNYEQYF; CDR3 DNA: TGTGCCAGCTCACCATTGAGGAGCCCTAACTACGAGCAGTACTTC
D gene: NA; V gene: TRBV7-2; clone size: few; J gene: TRBJ2-1; CDR3 protein: CASSLRGGYEQFF; CDR3 DNA: TGTGCCAGCAGCTTAAGGGGGGGCTATGAGCAGTTCTTC
D gene: NA; V gene: TRBV19; clone size: NA; J gene: TRBJ1-1; CDR3 protein: CASNGPKAFF; CDR3 DNA: TGTGCCAGTAACGGGCCAAAAGCTTTCTTT
D gene: NA; V gene: TRBV9; clone size: few; J gene: TRBJ1-5; CDR3 protein: CASSPSSNQPQHF; CDR3 DNA: TGTGCCAGCAGCCCTAGTAGTAATCAGCCCCAGCATTTT
D gene: NA; V gene: TRBV9; clone size: NA; J gene: TRBJ1-5; CDR3 protein: CASSEGPRESNQPQHF; CDR3 DNA: TGTGCCAGCAGCGAGGGTCCCAGGGAGAGCAATCAGCCCCAGCATTTT